This entry features one TCR beta chain sequence. What it binds is not known. This sample is part of a study of OX40 agonist ivuxolimab in advanced cancers. The wider study: Age averaged around 60 years (range about 23 to 80), and roughly 80% were male. Overall study results and limits: There were, on average, more expanded clones in CD8+ T cells than in CD4+. At 0.1 to 3.0 mg/kg, CD4+ and CD8+ blood T cells expanded clonally by week 6.

Generated by immunoSEQ multiplex PCR, the TCRdb table keeps only in-frame clones and is missing some. The data show fewer than 75,000 clones, with roughly 87% seen just once and 2.8% held by the top ten. V lost 1 base, J lost 7 bases, and 6 bases stayed unmatched. This CDR3 has 15 residues. The V gene's germline CDR1 is MGHRA and CDR2 YSYEKL. V is TRBV4-1 and J is TRBJ2-4; 8 nucleotides match TRBD2. The specimen comprised CD4+ or CD8+ T cells sorted from blood, sampled in a trial of the OX40 agonist ivuxolimab. This TCR was recovered from an adult with an advanced solid tumor such as melanoma, head and neck, liver or kidney cancer. CDR3 protein: CASSQVVGRGNIQYF. The CDR3 DNA is TGCGCCAGCAGCCAAGTGGTCGGGAGGGGGAACATTCAGTACTTC.